This T cell receptor (beta chain) derives from a study of T cell repertoires and HLA-DP antigens. Overall study results and limits: Pre-culture clonality, approximately 0.037, was far below sorted CD137+ clonality of about 0.4.

The CDR3 has 12 amino acids. From germline, CDR1 is MNHEY and CDR2 SVGAGI. The V gene lost 6 bases and the J gene lost 2 bases, with 5 bases spanning the gap. CD4+ T cells were isolated untouched, approximately 98% pure. Some clones are missing from TCRdb's copy, which holds only in-frame ones; the method was immunoSEQ multiplex PCR. The data show around 70,000 clones, 80% seen once. With respect to this clone: The antigen remains undetermined.

What was sequenced was CD4+ T cells from PBMCs. This clonotype originated in a man in his sixties in good health and CMV-seronegative. The chain recombines TRBV6-5 with TRBJ1-3; no firm D call. The CDR3 sequence: CASRQAGNTIYF. In nucleotides, the CDR3 is TGTGCCAGCAGGCAGGCTGGAAACACCATATATTTT.